This T cell receptor (beta chain) was documented in a study of blood T cells in healthy people across ages. Study outcomes and limitations: Investigators treated diversity estimates from one million T cells as underestimates.

Roughly 10 milliliters of peripheral blood were drawn from each donor. Alongside a J-beta primer mix, a sample-barcoded 5' primer served in a second PCR lasting roughly 6 to 11 cycles. TCRdb processed the 5' RACE reads anew with MiXCR; each CDR3 protein has one entry. The table records 700,000 to 900,000 distinct CDR3 sequences, 40% to 65% of them present only once. This CDR3 is built from 15 residues. Germline values: CDR1 LGHDT, CDR2 YNNKEL (reference sequence). J was trimmed by 8 bases and V by 4 bases; bases with no gene match: 10. Worth noting for this clonotype: Its antigen remains unknown.

Material: blood. This clonotype originated in an elderly man in good health. This rearrangement joins TRBV3-1 to TRBJ1-2; 10 bases are shared with TRBD1. The CDR3 is CASSRGAGQGFGYTF. The DNA of the CDR3 is TGTGCCAGCAGCCGCGGTGCGGGACAGGGGTTCGGCTACACCTTC. The variable domain in full, with the rest retrieved from reference TRBV3-1 and TRBJ1-2, is DTAVSQTPKYLVTQMGNDKSIKCEQNLGHDTMYWYKQDSKKFLKIMFSYNNKELIINETVPNRFSPKSPDKAHLNLHINSLELGDSAVYFCASSRGAGQGFGYTFGSGTRLTVV.